These 23 T cell receptor beta chains originate from one sample sequenced in a study of CXCR3-negative and CXCR3-positive naive CD8 T cells. Findings of the study overall: The TRB CDR3s that CXCR3-positive naive cells carried were more hydrophobic than those of CXCR3-negative naive cells.

The antigens for these receptors are not known. The TRB libraries of cDNA were built by UMI-labeled 5' RACE. After re-calling the 5' RACE reads, TCRdb lists one entry per CDR3 protein, DNA absent. The specimen's table records roughly 110,000 distinct CDR3 sequences. Sequencing was performed on naive CXCR3+ CD8+ T cells from blood. Subset here: CD45RO-CCR7+CD27+CD95- naive CD8+ T cells expressing CXCR3 (TNR3+). Receptors were obtained from a human donor in good health. Some clones in this sample may be carry-over from other donors' samples.

The V gene is TRBV19, the J gene TRBJ1-1; there is no DNA to check the TCRdb D call of TRBD1. Per germline, CDR1 LNHDA and CDR2 SQIVND (reference sequence). This CDR3 contains 17 residues. This CDR3 reads CASSMTRQSRMNTEAFF.

The CDR3 sequence is CAWSVLSWGQVQETQYF. V and J are TRBV30 and TRBJ2-5; TCRdb lists TRBD1, though no DNA is available to test this call. Germline V CDR1 and CDR2: GTSNPN, SVGIG (reference sequence). This CDR3 comprises 17 residues.

The CDR3 sequence is CASSSTGRSYQPQHF. This rearrangement joins TRBV12-3 or TRBV12-4 to TRBJ1-5; TCRdb calls TRBD1, which cannot be checked without DNA. This CDR3 region has 15 residues.

The chain recombines TRBV5-1 with TRBJ2-7; TCRdb reports TRBD2, a call that lacks DNA to check it against. Germline-derived CDR1 and CDR2 are SGHRS and YFSETQ. The CDR3 totals 16 residues. The CDR3 loop is CASSTTLSRANYEQYF.

This chain connects TRBV28 to TRBJ2-2; TCRdb picks TRBD1, but there is no DNA to check that call. Germline lookup yields CDR1 MDHEN and CDR2 SYDVKM. This CDR3 contains 15 residues. This CDR3 reads CASSFFAGAAGELFF.

The chain has TRBV4-3 and TRBJ2-2; TCRdb lists TRBD1, though no DNA is available to test this call. The CDR3 consists of 15 residues. Germline assignment: CDR1 LGHNA and CDR2 YSLEER. The CDR3: CASSWGGSGTGELFF.

The V gene is TRBV10-3, the J gene TRBJ2-3; with no DNA, the TCRdb D assignment of TRBD1 cannot be verified. The CDR3 is 15 residues long. CDR1 is ENHRY and CDR2 is SYGVKD in the germline V gene. The CDR3 sequence is CAISPAGQGLDTQYF.

The rearrangement uses TRBV5-1 and TRBJ1-1; checking the TCRdb D call of TRBD1 is not possible without DNA. This CDR3 has 18 residues. CDR1 and CDR2 from the germline V gene are SGHRS and YFSETQ. The CDR3 sequence: CASSLVTGGKRWDTEAFF. The complete variable domain, with remaining parts taken from reference TRBV5-1 and TRBJ1-1, reads KAGVTQTPRYLIKTRGQQVTLSCSPISGHRSVSWYQQTPGQGLQFLFEYFSETQRNKGNFPGRFSGRQFSNSRSEMNVSTLELGDSALYLCASSLVTGGKRWDTEAFFGQGTRLTVV.

The V gene is TRBV7-9, the J gene TRBJ1-1; TCRdb returns TRBD1, unconfirmable since there is no DNA. This CDR3 region has 14 residues. CDR1 is SEHNR, CDR2 FQNEAQ, per germline (reference sequence). The CDR3 sequence is CASSTRQENTEAFF.

The chain combines TRBV7-9 with TRBJ2-7; as DNA is missing, the TRBD1 call by TCRdb cannot be tested. This CDR3 has 13 residues. Germline V gene data show CDR1 as SEHNR and CDR2 as FQNEAQ (reference sequence). The CDR3 loop reads CASRAGTGVGEYF.

This chain links TRBV6-5 with TRBJ2-7; the D call from TCRdb, TRBD1, cannot be confirmed without DNA. The CDR3 is 16 amino acids. Per the germline V gene, CDR1 is MNHEY and CDR2 is SVGAGI. The CDR3 here is CASSYSWGVKGYEQYF.

The chain joins TRBV19 to TRBJ2-3; the D gene TCRdb calls, TRBD2, cannot be checked with no DNA. Germline V gene lookup returns CDR1 LNHDA and CDR2 SQIVND (reference sequence). The CDR3 has 15 residues. Here the CDR3 reads CASSGRGASADTQYF.

The genes are TRBV4-3 and TRBJ2-7. The germline gives CDR1 LGHNA, CDR2 YSLEER. The CDR3 runs 16 residues. The CDR3 reads CASSQAVVGSGYEQYF.

The chain has TRBV19 and TRBJ2-7. Germline V gives CDR1 LNHDA, CDR2 SQIVND (reference sequence). The CDR3 extends over 14 amino acids. The chain's CDR3 is CASSPISSSYEQYF. Filled out from reference TRBV19 and TRBJ2-7, the complete variable domain reads DGGITQSPKYLFRKEGQNVTLSCEQNLNHDAMYWYRQDPGQGLRLIYYSQIVNDFQKGDIAEGYSVSREKKESFPLTVTSAQKNPTAFYLCASSPISSSYEQYFGPGTRLTVT.

The chain joins TRBV9 to TRBJ1-4; TCRdb calls TRBD1, which cannot be checked without DNA. The CDR3 extends over 14 amino acids. The germline V gene encodes CDR1 SGDLS and CDR2 YYNGEE. Here the CDR3 reads CASSARTGAEKLFF.

CDR3 loop: CASSLEEWETQYF. V usage is TRBV7-2 and J usage is TRBJ2-5. Germline CDR1 and CDR2: SGHTA and FQGNSA. The CDR3 covers 13 residues.

The chain is built from TRBV29-1 and TRBJ2-1. The CDR3 sequence is 15 residues long. Per germline, CDR1 SQVTM and CDR2 ANQGSEA. The CDR3 reads CSVRRASSSYNEQFF.

V and J are TRBV4-1 and TRBJ2-2; TCRdb proposes TRBD2, but this gene call is untestable without DNA. This CDR3 comprises 13 residues. Germline V gene data show CDR1 as MGHRA and CDR2 as YSYEKL. CDR3 protein: CASSLSRSGELFF.

The CDR3 spells CASSRRQGSLDEQYF. V and J are TRBV7-8 and TRBJ2-7; the TCRdb call, TRBD1, lacks DNA for checking. Germline-derived CDR1 and CDR2 are SGHVS and FQNEAQ. The CDR3 contains 15 residues.

V usage is TRBV11-2 and J usage is TRBJ2-3; TCRdb designates TRBD2, a call that cannot be tested without DNA. The CDR3 has 16 residues. Germline V gives CDR1 SGHAT, CDR2 FQNNGV. The CDR3 loop reads CASSLKRGGLTNTQYF.

The chain uses TRBV15 and TRBJ2-7. This CDR3 has 12 amino acids. CDR1 is LNHNV, CDR2 YYDKDF, per germline (reference sequence). The CDR3 sequence: CATSRTNHEQYF.

The CDR3 region is CASSSPIAGALNGELFF. This sequence joins TRBV6-6 and TRBJ2-2; TCRdb lists TRBD2, though no DNA is available to test this call. Germline V lookup: CDR1 MNHNY, CDR2 SVGAGI (reference sequence). There are 17 residues in the CDR3.

This sequence joins TRBV4-1 and TRBJ1-1. The CDR3 runs 15 residues. From germline, CDR1 is MGHRA and CDR2 YSYEKL. The CDR3 loop is CASSQKQLMNTEAFF.